This T cell receptor beta chain is from a study of cytomegalovirus exposure and HLA in healthy donors. Findings of the study overall: Most observed TCR sequences were rare, whereas some public TCRs were detected in many donors.

Concerning this clone itself: Its antigen is as yet unknown.

It was with 60 Vbeta and 13 Jbeta primers that the PCR ran. The repertoire was sequenced with immunoSEQ multiplex PCR; TCRdb's copy has only in-frame clones and lacks some. Counted here are about 140,000 clones, 80% occurring once; the ten biggest clones make up approximately 15%. The CDR3 sequence is 15 residues long. Germline V gives CDR1 SGHRS, CDR2 YFSETQ. The junction had 8 bases not matched to a gene; V was cut back by 3 bases and J by 7 bases. This clonotype was sampled from a woman between 40 and 55 years old in good health and CMV-seronegative. V gene TRBV5-1 combines with J gene TRBJ2-1; 9 bases align to TRBD2. Material for sequencing was PBMCs. DNA for the CDR3: TGCGCCAGCAGCTCCTTGAGACTAGCGGAAAATGAGCAGTTCTTC. It yields the protein CASSSLRLAENEQFF. Based on the CDR3 plus reference TRBV5-1 and TRBJ2-1, the full variable domain is KAGVTQTPRYLIKTRGQQVTLSCSPISGHRSVSWYQQTPGQGLQFLFEYFSETQRNKGNFPGRFSGRQFSNSRSEMNVSTLELGDSALYLCASSSLRLAENEQFFGPGTRLTVL.